One T cell receptor beta chain is described in this entry. The data stem from a study of long-term antiretroviral therapy in people with HIV. The CDR3 is 14 amino acids. J gave up 3 bases and V 2 bases, and 1 base lay outside the gene matches. The germline V gene has CDR1 SGHTA and CDR2 FQGTGA. At the survey level, the v3.0 immunoSEQ assay was run. The data were produced by immunoSEQ multiplex PCR, yet TCRdb's version contains in-frame clones alone and is incomplete. This table has some 18,000 clones, about four fifths appearing once. The TCR originated in a woman aged 18-29 years with HIV. This chain connects TRBV7-3 to TRBJ2-3; 8 bases fit TRBD2. The material was unsorted PBMCs, obtained 0.6 years after starting antiretroviral therapy. CDR3 sequence: CASSLSGGTDTQYF. The CDR3 DNA follows: TGTGCCAGCAGCTTATCGGGGGGGACAGATACGCAGTATTTT.